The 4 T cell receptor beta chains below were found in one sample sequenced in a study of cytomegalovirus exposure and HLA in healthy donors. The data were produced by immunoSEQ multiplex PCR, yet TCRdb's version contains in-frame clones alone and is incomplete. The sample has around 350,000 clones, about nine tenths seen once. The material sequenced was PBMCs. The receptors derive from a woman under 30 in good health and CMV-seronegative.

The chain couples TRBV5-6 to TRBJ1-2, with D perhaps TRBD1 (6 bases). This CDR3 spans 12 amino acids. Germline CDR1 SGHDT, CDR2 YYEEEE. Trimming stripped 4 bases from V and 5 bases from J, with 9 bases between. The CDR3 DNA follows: TGTGCCAGCAGCATTGGGACATATGGCTACACCTTC. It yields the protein CASSIGTYGYTF.

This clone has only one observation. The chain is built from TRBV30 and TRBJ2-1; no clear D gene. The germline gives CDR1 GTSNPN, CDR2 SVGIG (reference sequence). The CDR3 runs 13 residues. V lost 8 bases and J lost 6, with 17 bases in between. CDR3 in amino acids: CAHRDSPFNEQFF. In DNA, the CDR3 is TGTGCCCATCGTGATAGTCCCTTCAATGAGCAGTTCTTC.

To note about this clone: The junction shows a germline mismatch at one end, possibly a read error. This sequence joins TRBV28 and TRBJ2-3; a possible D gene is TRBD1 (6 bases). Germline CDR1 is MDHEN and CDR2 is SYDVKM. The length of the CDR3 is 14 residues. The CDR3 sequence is CASTLGQRTDTQYF. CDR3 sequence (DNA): TGTGCCAGCACTTTAGGACAGCGCACAGATACGCAGTATTTT.

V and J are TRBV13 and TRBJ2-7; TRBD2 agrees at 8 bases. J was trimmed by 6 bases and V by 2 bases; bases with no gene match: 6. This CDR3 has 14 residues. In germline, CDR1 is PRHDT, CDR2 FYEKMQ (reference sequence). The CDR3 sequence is CASSLQREIAEQYF. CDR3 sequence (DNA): TGTGCCAGCAGCTTACAGCGGGAGATAGCCGAGCAGTACTTC.